What follows are 27 T cell receptor beta chains derived from one specimen sequenced in a study of CD8+CD57+ T cells in acquired aplastic anemia. Individuals selected for sequencing had exhibited CD8+CD57+ cell expansion on flow cytometry. According to the study, genomic DNA was the template for TCR beta VDJ and CDR3 profiling. TCRdb re-derived calls from the reads in MiXCR, one entry per CDR3 protein. The table lists 200,000 or so distinct CDR3 sequences, 60% to 80% of them singletons. Sequencing was carried out using sorted CD4+, CD8+, or CD8+CD57+ T cells (not recorded which) from PBMCs. The receptor source for this set is a human donor with aplastic anemia.

The chain combines TRBV15 with TRBJ1-2; no clear D gene. Germline V gene sequence: CDR1 LNHNV, CDR2 YYDKDF (reference sequence). V was pared by 1 base and J by 5 bases, with 17 bases between. The CDR3 extends over 16 amino acids. The CDR3 here is CATSRGRLPQPYGYTF. The CDR3 DNA follows: TGTGCCACCAGCAGAGGACGACTTCCCCAGCCTTATGGCTACACCTTC.

The rearrangement links TRBV9 to TRBJ2-3; the match to TRBD2 covers 8 bases. Trimming removed 0 bases from V and 6 bases from J; junction bases left unmatched: 9. Germline-derived CDR1 and CDR2 are SGDLS and YYNGEE. The CDR3 loop spans 16 amino acids. The CDR3 DNA reads as TGTGCCAGCAGCGTAGGGGGTAGCGGGATCCCCGATACGCAGTATTTT. Amino acid sequence: CASSVGGSGIPDTQYF.

The chain joins TRBV20-1 to TRBJ2-1, with D uncertain. The CDR3 sequence is 11 residues long. The V end was cut by 4 bases, the J end by 4 bases, with 5 bases between. Germline CDR1 reads DFQATT; CDR2 reads SNEGSKA (reference sequence). The CDR3 nucleotides are TGCAGTGCTAACGTGTACAATGAGCAGTTCTTC. This translates into CSANVYNEQFF.

This rearrangement joins TRBV20-1 to TRBJ2-7; weak D call: TRBD2 (6 bases). V was clipped by 6 bases and J by 1 base, with 19 bases between them. CDR3 size: 15 residues. Per germline, CDR1 DFQATT and CDR2 SNEGSKA (reference sequence). CDR3: CSAETLAVTSYEQYF. CDR3 DNA sequence: TGCAGTGCCGAGACCTTAGCGGTTACTTCCTACGAGCAGTACTTC.

This clonotype was seen only once. This rearrangement joins TRBV19 to TRBJ2-7; D assignment may be TRBD1 or TRBD2 (5 bases each). The V gene's germline CDR1 is LNHDA and CDR2 SQIVND (reference sequence). V was pared by 9 bases and J by 6 bases, with 21 bases between. This CDR3 spans 14 amino acids. CDR3 loop: CASSLTQPGSEQYF. CDR3 coding DNA: TGTGCCAGCAGCTTAACACAGCCAGGGAGCGAGCAGTACTTC. Full variable domain (rest looked up from reference TRBV19 and TRBJ2-7): DGGITQSPKYLFRKEGQNVTLSCEQNLNHDAMYWYRQDPGQGLRLIYYSQIVNDFQKGDIAEGYSVSREKKESFPLTVTSAQKNPTAFYLCASSLTQPGSEQYFGPGTRLTVT.

The rearrangement links TRBV24-1 to TRBJ2-3, with D hard to call. Germline loops: CDR1 KGHDR, CDR2 SFDVKD. The germline V and J ends were trimmed by 4 bases and 2 bases, with 3 bases remaining between them. There are 12 residues in the CDR3. CDR3 in amino acids: CATSEVTDTQYF. CDR3 sequence (DNA): TGTGCCACCAGTGAGGTCACAGATACGCAGTATTTT.

A remark on this clonotype: An end of the junction differs from the germline gene, which may be a read error. CDR3 protein: CASSLIQETDTQYF. The CDR3 DNA follows: TGTGCCAGCAGCTTAATTCAGGAGACAGACACGCAGTATTTT. The V and J genes are TRBV7-9 and TRBJ2-3, with D perhaps matching TRBD1 (5 bases). Germline V gene lookup returns CDR1 SEHNR and CDR2 FQNEAQ (reference sequence). The CDR3 consists of 14 residues.

This clonotype was detected a few times. This chain joins TRBV7-2 and TRBJ1-5, with TRBD1 matching over 8 bases. V trimming: 5 bases; J trimming: 6 bases; junction bases outside the gene matches: 9. The CDR3 consists of 15 residues. The germline V gene has CDR1 SGHTA and CDR2 FQGNSA. CDR3 bases: TGTGCCAGCAGCGGATTCGGACAGGGAGGTCAGCCCCAGCATTTT. Translating it yields CASSGFGQGGQPQHF. Based on the CDR3 plus reference TRBV7-2 and TRBJ1-5, the full variable domain is GAGVSQSPSNKVTEKGKDVELRCDPISGHTALYWYRQSLGQGLEFLIYFQGNSAPDKSGLPSDRFSAERTGGSVSTLTIQRTQQEDSAVYLCASSGFGQGGQPQHFGDGTRLSIL.

This clonotype has a count of ten or more. The gene calls are TRBV20-1 and TRBJ2-2; D is unclear. The CDR3 is 14 amino acids. Trimming cost V 3 bases and J 0 bases, with 8 bases left between them. Germline CDR1 reads DFQATT; CDR2 reads SNEGSKA (reference sequence). CDR3 DNA sequence: TGCAGTGCTAGTCTGGGCGCGAACACCGGGGAGCTGTTTTTT. Translation: CSASLGANTGELFF.

The table lists this clonotype with a few counts. The rearrangement links TRBV6-1 to TRBJ1-5, with D uncertain. The CDR3 sequence is 16 residues long. The germline V gene has CDR1 MNHNS and CDR2 SASEGT. The V end lost 6 bases, the J end lost 1 base, and 16 bases lay between the germline ends. The CDR3 nucleotides are TGTGCCAGCAGCTCCCTGGGTCTTGAAAGCAATCAGCCCCAGCATTTT. Protein: CASSSLGLESNQPQHF.

Notes on this clonotype: This may stem from a read error, because a much larger clone lies one nucleotide away. CDR3 in DNA: TGTGCCAGCAGCTTTGGGAGGAATGGGGAGCTGTTTTTT. It specifies CASSFGRNGELFF. V is TRBV5-1 and J is TRBJ2-2; weak D call: TRBD2 (6 bases). The CDR3 totals 13 residues. Germline CDR1 is SGHRS and CDR2 is YFSETQ.

This clonotype was recorded at least ten times. The chain carries TRBV5-6 and TRBJ1-1; unclear D gene. There are 17 residues in the CDR3. Germline lookup yields CDR1 SGHDT and CDR2 YYEEEE. The V gene lost 4 bases and the J gene lost 4 bases, with 23 bases spanning the gap. CDR3 DNA sequence: TGTGCCAGCAGCCTTGACGTGGGTCTCCGGCTGAGCACTGAAGCTTTCTTT. This sequence encodes CASSLDVGLRLSTEAFF.

This clonotype was observed a single time. V is TRBV9 and J is TRBJ2-7; D might be TRBD1 (5 bases). CDR3 length equals 15 residues. Germline CDR1 reads SGDLS; CDR2 reads YYNGEE. V lost 0 bases and J lost 5, with 15 bases in between. The CDR3: CASSVESDEGDEQYF. The CDR3 bases are TGTGCCAGCAGCGTAGAATCGGATGAAGGGGACGAGCAGTACTTC.

CDR3 amino acids: CASSSRGRGNTQPQHF. The DNA for the CDR3 is TGTGCCAGCAGTTCAAGGGGGCGCGGGAATACTCAGCCCCAGCATTTT. V usage is TRBV5-6 and J usage is TRBJ1-5; 7 nucleotides match TRBD1. The CDR3 is made up of 16 amino acids. Germline V gives CDR1 SGHDT, CDR2 YYEEEE. Germline trimming cut 5 bases from V and 6 bases from J; bases unmatched to any gene: 14.

The V and J genes are TRBV13 and TRBJ1-1, with D hard to call. CDR3 length equals 15 residues. Trimming stripped 3 bases from V and 0 bases from J, with 11 bases between. Germline-derived CDR1 and CDR2 are PRHDT and FYEKMQ (reference sequence). For the CDR3, the DNA is TGTGCCAGCAGCTTCCTTCGGTGGGTGAACACTGAAGCTTTCTTT. This codes for CASSFLRWVNTEAFF.

The rearrangement joins TRBV7-9 to TRBJ1-2; the match to TRBD1 covers 10 bases. J gave up 2 bases and V 4 bases, and 7 bases lay outside the gene matches. Germline lookup yields CDR1 SEHNR and CDR2 FQNEAQ (reference sequence). The CDR3 covers 16 residues. CDR3 DNA: TGTGCCAGCAGCTACGGGACAGGGGATTCAAACTATGGCTACACCTTC. Amino acids: CASSYGTGDSNYGYTF.

The chain carries TRBV7-9 and TRBJ2-3; 12 nucleotides agree with TRBD1. The CDR3 runs 15 residues. Losses at the gene ends were 6 bases for V and 2 bases for J; bases not matched to a gene: 3. In germline, CDR1 is SEHNR, CDR2 FQNEAQ (reference sequence). CDR3 nucleotides: TGTGCCAGCAGGGGGACAGGGGGCGACACAGATACGCAGTATTTT. This gives the protein CASRGTGGDTDTQYF.

This chain connects TRBV10-3 to TRBJ1-3; D is undetermined. Germline V gives CDR1 ENHRY, CDR2 SYGVKD. V lost 0 bases to trimming and J lost 2 bases, with 8 bases between them. The CDR3 loop spans 15 amino acids. CDR3 nucleotide sequence: TGTGCCATCAGTGAGTCGCCAGTGCCTGGAAACACCATATATTTT. It yields the protein CAISESPVPGNTIYF.

The chain couples TRBV24-1 to TRBJ2-1; TRBD2 is a possible D gene (6 bases). This CDR3 region has 16 residues. V dropped 0 bases and J dropped 0 bases, with 8 bases sitting between them. Germline V gene data show CDR1 as KGHDR and CDR2 as SFDVKD. Written as DNA, the CDR3 is TGTGCCACCAGTGATTTGGTCGGGAGCTCCTACAATGAGCAGTTCTTC. Its translation is CATSDLVGSSYNEQFF.

This clonotype was found many times. The chain carries TRBV19 and TRBJ2-7, with 7 bases lining up with TRBD1. Germline V gene lookup returns CDR1 LNHDA and CDR2 SQIVND (reference sequence). The CDR3 is 12 amino acids. V shed 6 bases, J shed 1 base, and the junction held 0 bases outside the gene matches. The CDR3 loop is CASRGQSYEQYF. The CDR3 DNA follows: TGTGCCAGTAGGGGACAGTCCTACGAGCAGTACTTC.

The rearrangement links TRBV15 to TRBJ2-1; either TRBD1 or TRBD2 may supply D (5 bases each). Trimming pared 3 bases from V and 3 bases from J, leaving 18 bases between. Germline CDR1 is LNHNV and CDR2 is YYDKDF (reference sequence). The CDR3 length is 17 residues. CDR3: CATSSLTPGPLYNEQFF. CDR3 bases: TGTGCCACCAGCAGCTTAACGCCGGGACCACTCTACAATGAGCAGTTCTTC.

To note about this clonotype: One end of the junction does not line up with germline, which may come from a read error. This chain connects TRBV7-9 to TRBJ2-1, with D perhaps TRBD2 (5 bases). The CDR3 length is 16 residues. Germline-derived CDR1 and CDR2 are SEHNR and FQNEAQ (reference sequence). This CDR3 is CASSLARTAGYNEQFF. The CDR3 nucleotides are TGTGCCAGCAGTTTAGCACGGACCGCGGGCTACAATGAGCAGTTCTTC. Looking up the rest from reference TRBV7-9 and TRBJ2-1 gives the full variable domain: DTGVSQNPRHKITKRGQNVTFRCDPISEHNRLYWYRQTLGQGPEFLTYFQNEAQLEKSRLLSDRFSAERPKGSFSTLEIQRTEQGDSAMYLCASSLARTAGYNEQFFGPGTRLTVL.

The V and J genes are TRBV19 and TRBJ2-3, with 10 bases identical to TRBD2. The trim removed 5 bases at V and 6 bases at J, leaving 2 bases unmatched. Germline V gene data show CDR1 as LNHDA and CDR2 as SQIVND (reference sequence). The CDR3 covers 13 residues. For the CDR3, the DNA is TGTGCCAGTAGTCTGGGACTAGCGGATACGCAGTATTTT. It translates to CASSLGLADTQYF.

The V gene is TRBV7-3, the J gene TRBJ2-7, with 11 bases matching TRBD2. The CDR3 sequence is 17 residues long. J gave up 7 bases and V 4 bases, and 15 bases lay outside the gene matches. Germline V gene data show CDR1 as SGHTA and CDR2 as FQGTGA. The CDR3 loop is CASSSLAGGGGALEQYF. DNA for the CDR3: TGTGCCAGCAGCTCCCTAGCGGGGGGCGGGGGGGCATTGGAGCAGTACTTC. Using reference TRBV7-3 and TRBJ2-7 for the parts outside the CDR3, the full variable domain is GAGVSQTPSNKVTEKGKYVELRCDPISGHTALYWYRQSLGQGPEFLIYFQGTGAADDSGLPNDRFFAVRPEGSVSTLKIQRTERGDSAVYLCASSSLAGGGGALEQYFGPGTRLTVT.

The rearrangement joins TRBV20-1 to TRBJ2-7; 8 nucleotides match TRBD1. Germline-derived CDR1 and CDR2 are DFQATT and SNEGSKA (reference sequence). With V trimmed by 0 bases and J by 3 bases, 10 bases remained unmatched. The CDR3 has 16 amino acids. As DNA, the CDR3 is TGCAGTGCTAGAGATTCTAGTCCGGGGACAGGCTACGAGCAGTACTTC. Protein product: CSARDSSPGTGYEQYF.

J is TRBJ2-7 and V is TRBV15; D assignment may be TRBD1 or TRBD2 (5 bases each). This CDR3 is built from 14 residues. From germline, CDR1 is LNHNV and CDR2 YYDKDF (reference sequence). The CDR3 protein is CAAKRGRGDYEQYF. The CDR3 nucleotides are TGTGCTGCCAAACGGGGTAGGGGAGACTACGAGCAGTACTTC.

For this clonotype: A read error may be the cause here, since a much bigger clone is one base away. J is TRBJ1-5 and V is TRBV6-1; 8 nucleotides line up with TRBD1. The CDR3 covers 16 residues. The V and J ends lost 5 bases and 7 bases, in that order; junction bases with no gene match: 13. The germline CDR1 and CDR2 sequences are MNHNS and SASEGT. The CDR3 sequence: CASSLTGQGLKQPQHF. The CDR3, as DNA: TGTGCCAGCAGTTTAACCGGACAGGGCTTGAAGCAGCCCCAGCATTTT.